This paragraph reports one T cell receptor (beta chain). From germline, CDR1 is SEHNR and CDR2 FQNEAQ (reference sequence). The CDR3 extends over 13 amino acids. V lost 4 bases, J lost 10 bases, and 5 bases stayed unmatched. Study processing details: Estimated nucleated cell counts came from reference gene primer amplification. Clones were read by immunoSEQ multiplex PCR, and TCRdb kept only the in-frame ones, dropping some. Clone size and V and J calls were adopted from that table, with D and trimming inferred from the DNA. The sample records nearly 350,000 clones, about 83% being singletons. This specimen comes from a study of blood T cell repertoires in COVID-19. Overall study context: Some COVID-19 samples were acute and others convalescent; all came from the United States, Italy and Spain.

V is TRBV7-9 and J is TRBJ2-1, with 9 positions matching TRBD2. The TCR sequence derives from a young man with active or convalescent COVID-19. The source material was peripheral blood. The CDR3 reads CASSSAGGAEQFF. The CDR3 nucleotides are TGTGCCAGCAGCTCCGCGGGAGGGGCCGAGCAGTTCTTC.